The 10 T cell receptor beta chains below were found in one sample sequenced in a study of blood T cell repertoires in COVID-19. Clones were read by immunoSEQ multiplex PCR, and TCRdb kept only the in-frame ones, dropping some. The table lists about 81,000 clones, roughly nine tenths of them singletons, with 1.5% to 2% in the top ten. The sample consisted of peripheral blood. The receptors were sampled from a woman in her 50s in a cohort sampled during active COVID-19.

The rearrangement uses TRBV3-1 (or the pseudogene TRBV3-2) and TRBJ2-3; tentatively, D is TRBD2 (6 bases). CDR3 length: 15 amino acids. Trimming removed 4 bases at V and 4 bases at J, with 15 bases between. Germline-derived CDR1 and CDR2 are LGHDT and YNNKEL (reference sequence). The CDR3 coding sequence is TGTGCCAGCAGCCCCCTAGCGCCACCCTCAGATACGCAGTATTTT. It encodes CASSPLAPPSDTQYF.

The CDR3 DNA is TGCGCCAGCAGCTTAGACGGGGAGACCTACGAGCAGTACTTC. Protein sequence: CASSLDGETYEQYF. The chain employs TRBV5-1 and TRBJ2-7; maybe TRBD2 (5 bases). Trimming shortened V by 2 bases and J by 2 bases, and 11 bases separated the two germline ends. The CDR3 contains 14 residues. Per the germline V gene, CDR1 is SGHRS and CDR2 is YFSETQ.

This clone was seen once. The chain combines TRBV19 with TRBJ1-3; tentatively, D is TRBD1 (5 bases). Trimming removed 5 bases from V and 0 bases from J, with 26 bases in between. Germline-derived CDR1 and CDR2 are LNHDA and SQIVND (reference sequence). The CDR3 is made up of 20 amino acids. The CDR3 DNA follows: TGTGCCAGTAGTCTAACCGGGACTGATACCTCTTTTAGCTCTGGAAACACCATATATTTT. Its protein product is CASSLTGTDTSFSSGNTIYF. The complete variable domain, with remaining parts taken from reference TRBV19 and TRBJ1-3, reads DGGITQSPKYLFRKEGQNVTLSCEQNLNHDAMYWYRQDPGQGLRLIYYSQIVNDFQKGDIAEGYSVSREKKESFPLTVTSAQKNPTAFYLCASSLTGTDTSFSSGNTIYFGEGSWLTVV.

J is TRBJ2-5 and V is TRBV6-6, with D perhaps matching TRBD1 (5 bases). The CDR3 is 15 residues long. Trimming left V 7 bases short and J 4 bases short, with 19 bases between. Germline V gene sequence: CDR1 MNHNY, CDR2 SVGAGI (reference sequence). The CDR3 sequence: CASTPGGNRGETQYF. The CDR3, as DNA: TGTGCCAGCACCCCGGGTGGGAATAGGGGAGAGACCCAGTACTTC.

The chain carries TRBV11-2 and TRBJ1-2; perhaps TRBD1 as D (6 bases). Germline V gene lookup returns CDR1 SGHAT and CDR2 FQNNGV. Trimming removed 5 bases from V and 7 bases from J, with 20 bases in between. There are 15 residues in the CDR3. The CDR3 spells CASSPQGTGIRGYTF. Written as DNA, the CDR3 is TGTGCCAGCAGCCCTCAGGGGACCGGTATCCGTGGCTACACCTTC.

This clone was found a few times. The chain has TRBV4-1 and TRBJ1-5, with a tentative D call TRBD1 (5 bases). The CDR3 totals 16 residues. Germline assignment: CDR1 MGHRA and CDR2 YSYEKL. V was trimmed by 1 base and J by 3 bases, leaving 13 bases between them. CDR3 protein: CASSQVYRGYNQPQHF. Here the CDR3 DNA reads TGCGCCAGCAGCCAAGTGTATAGGGGATACAATCAGCCCCAGCATTTT.

Comment on this clone: The germline gene is not matched at one end of the junction; a read error may be the cause. The chain links TRBV7-7 to TRBJ2-7; D unclear. CDR1 and CDR2 from the germline V gene are SSHAT and FNYEAQ (reference sequence). This CDR3 has 13 residues. Here the CDR3 reads CASSLGGGNEQYF. The CDR3 bases are TGTGCTAGCAGCTTAGGCGGCGGCAACGAGCAGTACTTC.

V usage is TRBV9 and J usage is TRBJ1-6, with unresolved D. The germline V and J ends were trimmed by 0 bases and 8 bases, with 12 bases remaining between them. This CDR3 has 15 amino acids. Germline-derived CDR1 and CDR2 are SGDLS and YYNGEE. In DNA, the CDR3 is TGTGCCAGCAGCGTAGGGCAGCGCCCATATTCACCCCTCCACTTT. This sequence encodes CASSVGQRPYSPLHF.

The chain is built from TRBV5-1 and TRBJ2-1; 10 bases align to TRBD2. This CDR3 spans 16 amino acids. V shed 6 bases, J shed 9 bases, and the junction held 15 bases outside the gene matches. CDR1 is SGHRS and CDR2 is YFSETQ in the germline V gene. The CDR3 protein is CASTHEAGGPRGEQFF. The CDR3 DNA sequence: TGCGCCAGCACCCACGAAGCGGGAGGGCCGCGAGGTGAGCAGTTCTTC.

The chain combines TRBV11-2 with TRBJ1-6; 9 bases match TRBD1. This CDR3 contains 15 residues. J gave up 8 bases and V 5 bases, and 7 bases lay outside the gene matches. CDR1 is SGHAT and CDR2 is FQNNGV in the germline V gene. The CDR3 DNA sequence: TGTGCCAGCAGCCAGACAGGGGGTGGTTATTCACCCCTCCACTTT. Its translation is CASSQTGGGYSPLHF.